What follows are 25 T cell receptor beta chains derived from one specimen sequenced in a study of T cells after yellow fever vaccination. TCRdb redid the calling of the 5' RACE reads with MiXCR, one entry per CDR3 protein. The data contain roughly 500,000 distinct CDR3 sequences, about a fifth of them singletons. Source: PBMCs, taken 15 days after the yellow fever booster vaccination. Every receptor here comes from a man in his thirties or forties who received the YFV17D yellow fever vaccine.

This clonotype was counted only a few times. The chain has TRBV7-8 and TRBJ1-2; 8 bases match TRBD1. CDR3 length: 16 amino acids. CDR1 is SGHVS, CDR2 FQNEAQ, per germline. The V and J ends lost 5 bases and 0 bases, in that order; junction bases with no gene match: 8. DNA of the CDR3: TGTGCCAGCAGCAAAACCGGGACAGGAACTAACTATGGCTACACCTTC. The encoded protein is CASSKTGTGTNYGYTF.

A few counts support this clonotype. The J gene is TRBJ2-7, the V gene TRBV27; D not certain. V lost 8 bases, J lost 7 bases, and 21 bases lay in between. Germline V gene lookup returns CDR1 MNHEY and CDR2 SMNVEV (reference sequence). The CDR3 spans 14 residues. The CDR3 sequence: CASYAGPRRREQYF. The CDR3, as DNA: TGTGCCAGCTACGCAGGACCTCGCCGTCGGGAGCAGTACTTC.

The rearrangement joins TRBV10-3 to TRBJ2-2; 10 nucleotides align to TRBD1. Germline CDR1 is ENHRY and CDR2 is SYGVKD. This CDR3 is built from 15 residues. The trim removed 7 bases at V and 3 bases at J, leaving 5 bases unmatched. The CDR3 sequence: CAITTGTGDTGELFF. CDR3 DNA sequence: TGTGCCATCACCACCGGGACAGGGGACACCGGGGAGCTGTTTTTT.

The CDR3 DNA reads TGTGCCAGCAGCTTATCGCGGAAAAGCTCCTACGAGCAGTACTTC. Its protein is CASSLSRKSSYEQYF. V gene TRBV7-2 combines with J gene TRBJ2-7; D ambiguous. V was clipped by 2 bases and J by 0 bases, with 11 bases between them. CDR3 size: 15 residues. Germline V lookup: CDR1 SGHTA, CDR2 FQGNSA.

The chain links TRBV20-1 to TRBJ2-3, with D possibly matching TRBD1 (6 bases). Germline values: CDR1 DFQATT, CDR2 SNEGSKA (reference sequence). Trimming stripped 0 bases from V and 2 bases from J, with 21 bases between. The CDR3 loop spans 18 amino acids. The CDR3 reads CSARDHRAVPTTTDTQYF. CDR3 coding DNA: TGCAGTGCTAGAGATCACAGGGCAGTCCCTACCACCACAGATACGCAGTATTTT.

This clonotype was seen a few times. The V call is TRBV5-1, the J call TRBJ1-1, with 7 bases identical to TRBD1. The CDR3 is made up of 15 amino acids. Germline loops: CDR1 SGHRS, CDR2 YFSETQ. V was clipped by 0 bases and J by 1 base; unmatched bases: 3. The chain's CDR3 is CASSLGQGENTEAFF. The CDR3 nucleotides are TGCGCCAGCAGCTTGGGGCAGGGGGAGAACACTGAAGCTTTCTTT.

The rearrangement links TRBV7-2 to TRBJ2-1; no clear D gene. Germline assignment: CDR1 SGHTA and CDR2 FQGNSA. This CDR3 comprises 14 residues. V dropped 3 bases and J dropped 5 bases, with 11 bases sitting between them. The CDR3 DNA reads TGTGCCAGCAGCTTGCGGCCGGAGAACAATGAGCAGTTCTTC. The encoded protein is CASSLRPENNEQFF.

This clonotype appeared a few times. The chain carries TRBV5-1 and TRBJ2-1, with TRBD2 matching over 8 bases. Trimming took 4 bases from V and 5 from J; bases not matched to a gene: 11. The CDR3 runs 16 residues. Per the germline V gene, CDR1 is SGHRS and CDR2 is YFSETQ. CDR3 sequence reads: CASSRAPGLGDNEQFF. The CDR3, as DNA: TGCGCCAGCAGCCGCGCCCCGGGACTAGGGGACAATGAGCAGTTCTTC.

CDR3 DNA: TGCAGTGCTAGAGATAGGGCTAGCGGGAGTACTGTGACCGGGGAGCTGTTTTTT. Its translation: CSARDRASGSTVTGELFF. The rearrangement links TRBV20-1 to TRBJ2-2, with TRBD2 matching 10 bases. The germline V gene has CDR1 DFQATT and CDR2 SNEGSKA (reference sequence). The CDR3 sequence is 18 residues long. The J segment lost 5 bases and the V segment lost 0 bases, leaving 12 bases of the junction unmatched.

This clonotype was observed a handful of times. The chain uses TRBV4-3 and TRBJ2-7; 11 bases match TRBD2. V gave up 2 bases and J gave up 3 bases; unmatched junction bases: 3. CDR1 is LGHNA, CDR2 YSLEER, per germline. This CDR3 is 15 amino acids long. The CDR3 spells CASSQFGTSGYEQYF. The CDR3 DNA reads TGCGCCAGCAGCCAATTCGGGACTAGCGGCTACGAGCAGTACTTC.

A few counts support this clonotype. V usage is TRBV10-3 and J usage is TRBJ2-2; 13 bases match TRBD2. This CDR3 has 18 residues. J lost 1 base, V lost 7 bases, and 9 bases had no gene match. Germline V gene data show CDR1 as ENHRY and CDR2 as SYGVKD. In nucleotides, the CDR3 is TGTGCCATCAAATCAGGACTAGCGGGAGTAGGGAACACCGGGGAGCTGTTTTTT. Protein: CAIKSGLAGVGNTGELFF.

The chain is built from TRBV30 and TRBJ2-3, with 10 bases matching TRBD2. V trimming: 3 bases; J trimming: 6 bases; junction bases outside the gene matches: 9. The V gene's germline CDR1 is GTSNPN and CDR2 SVGIG (reference sequence). The CDR3 sequence is 15 residues long. The CDR3 is CAWSQGLADVDTQYF. The CDR3 DNA reads TGTGCCTGGAGCCAAGGACTAGCGGATGTGGATACGCAGTATTTT.

This clonotype was observed a few times. The chain joins TRBV20-1 to TRBJ2-7, with D tentatively TRBD1 (5 bases). The CDR3 length is 13 residues. Germline-derived CDR1 and CDR2 are DFQATT and SNEGSKA (reference sequence). The germline V and J ends were trimmed by 5 bases and 7 bases, with 18 bases remaining between them. The CDR3 sequence: CSAWTLNLREQYF. The CDR3 coding sequence is TGCAGTGCTTGGACACTTAACCTACGAGAGCAGTACTTC.

V gene TRBV7-2 combines with J gene TRBJ1-6; no firm D call. This CDR3 contains 15 residues. V was pared by 0 bases and J by 13 bases, with 16 bases between. Germline CDR1 and CDR2: SGHTA and FQGNSA. This CDR3 is CASSLAFNSEWPLHF. As DNA, the CDR3 is TGTGCCAGCAGCTTAGCGTTCAATTCGGAGTGGCCCCTCCACTTT. The full variable domain, in which reference TRBV7-2 and TRBJ1-6 provide the parts outside the CDR3, is GAGVSQSPSNKVTEKGKDVELRCDPISGHTALYWYRQSLGQGLEFLIYFQGNSAPDKSGLPSDRFSAERTGGSVSTLTIQRTQQEDSAVYLCASSLAFNSEWPLHFGNGTRLTVT.

This clonotype was seen only a few times. J is TRBJ2-3 and V is TRBV5-6; unclear D gene. V dropped 1 base and J dropped 4 bases, with 13 bases sitting between them. The V gene's germline CDR1 is SGHDT and CDR2 YYEEEE. CDR3 size: 15 residues. CDR3 loop: CASSLTPPRPDTQYF. The CDR3, as DNA: TGTGCCAGCAGCTTGACACCTCCACGGCCAGATACGCAGTATTTT.

This clonotype showed up just a few times. The chain employs TRBV6-5 and TRBJ1-1; a weak D match, TRBD1 (5 bases). Trimming left V 4 bases short and J 2 bases short, with 14 bases between. There are 15 residues in the CDR3. Looked up from germline, CDR1 is MNHEY and CDR2 is SVGAGI. The DNA of the CDR3 is TGTGCCAGCAGTTCCAATTGGGGGGGTAACACTGAAGCTTTCTTT. This translates into CASSSNWGGNTEAFF.

J is TRBJ1-5 and V is TRBV12-3 or TRBV12-4; TRBD1 aligns across 8 bases. The CDR3 has 14 amino acids. With 7 bases clipped from V and 4 bases from J, the junction kept 6 bases outside the gene matches. The CDR3 region is CASTGTGLNQPQHF. Written as DNA, the CDR3 is TGTGCCAGCACCGGGACAGGCCTTAATCAGCCCCAGCATTTT.

This clonotype was observed a few times. V is TRBV3-1 and J is TRBJ1-1, with D possibly being TRBD1 (6 bases). The CDR3 runs to 16 residues. V dropped 1 base and J dropped 0 bases, with 12 bases sitting between them. Germline assignment: CDR1 LGHDT and CDR2 YNNKEL (reference sequence). This CDR3 is CASSQGPNRVNTEAFF. In DNA, the CDR3 is TGTGCCAGCAGCCAAGGCCCTAACAGGGTGAACACTGAAGCTTTCTTT.

The sample holds a few counts of this clonotype. The CDR3: CASSLSGRGELFF. The CDR3 DNA reads as TGTGCCAGCAGCCTTAGCGGGAGGGGGGAGCTGTTTTTT. The genes are TRBV7-8 and TRBJ2-2, with TRBD2 matching 10 bases. Germline CDR1 and CDR2: SGHVS and FQNEAQ. The CDR3 is 13 amino acids. Losses at the gene ends were 5 bases for V and 8 bases for J; bases not matched to a gene: 2.

Note on this clonotype: Germline and junction disagree at one end, which may indicate a read error. The chain has TRBV12-3 or TRBV12-4 and TRBJ2-1; no clear D. The CDR3 is 13 amino acids. CDR3 DNA: TGTGCCAGCAGTTTCCAACTCCACGTTGAGCAGGTCTTC. It yields the protein CASSFQLHVEQVF.

The V and J genes are TRBV19 and TRBJ2-1; TRBD2 matches at 9 bases. Germline V gene sequence: CDR1 LNHDA, CDR2 SQIVND (reference sequence). V trimming: 1 base; J trimming: 7 bases; junction bases outside the gene matches: 5. This CDR3 region has 15 residues. The CDR3 nucleotides are TGTGCCAGTAGTATAGCAAGCGGGAGGTGGAATGAGCAGTTCTTC. Translated: CASSIASGRWNEQFF.

This clonotype was seen a handful of times. The chain employs TRBV5-6 and TRBJ2-1, with D unresolved. V was pared by 4 bases and J by 8 bases, with 10 bases between. Germline CDR1 reads SGHDT; CDR2 reads YYEEEE. This CDR3 spans 12 amino acids. CDR3 nucleotide sequence: TGTGCCAGCAGCGCCCCTCCCGATGAGCAGTTCTTC. Encoded protein: CASSAPPDEQFF.

The chain employs TRBV20-1 and TRBJ2-3, with 9 bases matching TRBD2. The CDR3 spans 15 residues. Germline lookup yields CDR1 DFQATT and CDR2 SNEGSKA (reference sequence). V lost 3 bases, J lost 9 bases, and 13 bases stayed unmatched. For the CDR3, the DNA is TGCAGTGCTAGTCCGGGACTAGCAGGGGCTGACACGCAGTATTTT. Encoded protein: CSASPGLAGADTQYF.

This clonotype showed up just a few times. This chain links TRBV4-3 with TRBJ1-1, with a weak D call TRBD1 (6 bases). The germline V and J ends were trimmed by 2 bases and 6 bases, with 13 bases remaining between them. The CDR3 sequence is 14 residues long. Germline assignment: CDR1 LGHNA and CDR2 YSLEER. The CDR3 sequence: CASSQSTGWPEAFF. CDR3 bases: TGCGCCAGCAGCCAATCTACAGGGTGGCCTGAAGCTTTCTTT.

The chain combines TRBV18 with TRBJ1-4; no firm D call. Trimming stripped 6 bases from V and 0 bases from J, with 8 bases between. CDR3 length equals 14 residues. The V gene's germline CDR1 is KGHSH and CDR2 LQKENI. This CDR3 reads CASSPLATNEKLFF. DNA of the CDR3: TGTGCCAGCTCCCCTCTGGCAACTAATGAAAAACTGTTTTTT.